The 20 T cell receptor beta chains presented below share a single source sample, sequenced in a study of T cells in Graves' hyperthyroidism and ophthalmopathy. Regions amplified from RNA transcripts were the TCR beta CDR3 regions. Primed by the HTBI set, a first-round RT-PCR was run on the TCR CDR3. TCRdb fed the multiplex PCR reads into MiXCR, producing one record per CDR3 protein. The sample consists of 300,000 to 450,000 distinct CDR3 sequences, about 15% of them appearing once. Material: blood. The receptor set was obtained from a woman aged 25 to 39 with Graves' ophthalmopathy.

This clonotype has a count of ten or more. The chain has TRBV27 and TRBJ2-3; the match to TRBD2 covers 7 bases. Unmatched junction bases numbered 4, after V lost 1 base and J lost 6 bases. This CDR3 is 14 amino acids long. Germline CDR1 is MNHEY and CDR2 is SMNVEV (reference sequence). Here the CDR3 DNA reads TGTGCCAGCAGTTTATTAGCGGGTGGGGATACGCAGTATTTT. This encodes CASSLLAGGDTQYF.

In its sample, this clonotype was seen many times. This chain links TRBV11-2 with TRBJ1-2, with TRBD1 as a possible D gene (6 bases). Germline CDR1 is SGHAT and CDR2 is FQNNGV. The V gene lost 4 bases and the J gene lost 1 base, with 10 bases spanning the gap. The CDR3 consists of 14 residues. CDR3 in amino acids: CASSYGTLNYGYTF. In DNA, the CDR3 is TGTGCCAGCAGCTACGGGACACTTAACTATGGCTACACCTTC.

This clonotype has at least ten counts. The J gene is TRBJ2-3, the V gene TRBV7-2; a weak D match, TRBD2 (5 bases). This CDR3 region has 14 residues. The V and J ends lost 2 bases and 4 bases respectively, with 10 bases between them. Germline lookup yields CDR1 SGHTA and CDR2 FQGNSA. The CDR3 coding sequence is TGTGCCAGCAGCTTACTAGCTTGGGCAGATACGCAGTATTTT. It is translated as CASSLLAWADTQYF.

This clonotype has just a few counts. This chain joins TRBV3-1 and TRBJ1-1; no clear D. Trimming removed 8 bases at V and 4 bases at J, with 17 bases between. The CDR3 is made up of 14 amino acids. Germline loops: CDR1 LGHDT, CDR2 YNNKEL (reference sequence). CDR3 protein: CASAQPGLGTEAFF. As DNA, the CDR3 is TGTGCCAGCGCCCAACCAGGTTTGGGCACTGAAGCTTTCTTT.

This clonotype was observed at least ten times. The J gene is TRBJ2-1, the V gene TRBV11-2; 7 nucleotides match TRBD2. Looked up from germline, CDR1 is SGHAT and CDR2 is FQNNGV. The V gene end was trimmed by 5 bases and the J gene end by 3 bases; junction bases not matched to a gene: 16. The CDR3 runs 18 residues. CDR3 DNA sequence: TGTGCCAGCAGCCCCCGGGGGATCCTAGCGGACCTCTACAATGAGCAGTTCTTC. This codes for CASSPRGILADLYNEQFF.

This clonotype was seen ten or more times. CDR3 amino acids: CASSDSDRGYSEAFF. The CDR3 bases are TGTGCCAGCAGTGATTCGGACAGGGGTTATTCTGAAGCTTTCTTT. This chain connects TRBV25-1 to TRBJ1-1; 9 positions match TRBD1. Germline loops: CDR1 MGHDK, CDR2 SYGVNS. The CDR3 runs 15 residues. With V trimmed by 3 bases and J by 6 bases, 8 bases remained unmatched.

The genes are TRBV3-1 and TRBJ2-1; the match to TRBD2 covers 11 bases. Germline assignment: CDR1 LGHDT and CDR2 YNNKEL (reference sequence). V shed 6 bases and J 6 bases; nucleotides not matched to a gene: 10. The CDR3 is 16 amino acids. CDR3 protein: CASSFGSGGAGNEQFF. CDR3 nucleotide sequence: TGTGCCAGCAGTTTCGGTAGCGGGGGGGCTGGCAATGAGCAGTTCTTC.

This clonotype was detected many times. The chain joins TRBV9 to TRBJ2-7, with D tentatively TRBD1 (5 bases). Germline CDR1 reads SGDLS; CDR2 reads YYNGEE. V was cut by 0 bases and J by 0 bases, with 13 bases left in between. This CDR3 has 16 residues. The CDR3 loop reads CASSVGAGKSSYEQYF. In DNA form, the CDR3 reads TGTGCCAGCAGCGTAGGAGCAGGGAAAAGCTCCTACGAGCAGTACTTC. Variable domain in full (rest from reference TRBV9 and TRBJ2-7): DSGVTQTPKHLITATGQRVTLRCSPRSGDLSVYWYQQSLDQGLQFLIQYYNGEERAKGNILERFSAQQFPDLHSELNLSSLELGDSALYFCASSVGAGKSSYEQYFGPGTRLTVT.

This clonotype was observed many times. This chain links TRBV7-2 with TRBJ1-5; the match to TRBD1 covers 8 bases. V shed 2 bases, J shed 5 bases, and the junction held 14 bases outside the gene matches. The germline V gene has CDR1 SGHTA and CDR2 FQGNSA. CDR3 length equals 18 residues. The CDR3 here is CASSLSFRGHLLDQPQHF. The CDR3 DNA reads TGTGCCAGCAGCTTAAGCTTCAGGGGGCATCTCCTTGATCAGCCCCAGCATTTT.

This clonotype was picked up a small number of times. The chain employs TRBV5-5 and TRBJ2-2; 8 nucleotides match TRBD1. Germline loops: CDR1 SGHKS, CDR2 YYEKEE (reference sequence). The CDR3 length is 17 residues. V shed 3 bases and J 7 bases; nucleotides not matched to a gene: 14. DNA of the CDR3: TGTGCCAGCAGCTCGGGGTGGGGCAGGGGGCAAGTCGGGGAGCTGTTTTTT. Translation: CASSSGWGRGQVGELFF.

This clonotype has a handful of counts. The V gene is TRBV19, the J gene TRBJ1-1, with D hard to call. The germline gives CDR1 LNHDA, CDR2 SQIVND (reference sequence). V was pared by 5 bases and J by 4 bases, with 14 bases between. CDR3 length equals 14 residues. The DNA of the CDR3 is TGTGCCAGTAGTTCCCAGGACCGGGGCACTGAAGCTTTCTTT. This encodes CASSSQDRGTEAFF.

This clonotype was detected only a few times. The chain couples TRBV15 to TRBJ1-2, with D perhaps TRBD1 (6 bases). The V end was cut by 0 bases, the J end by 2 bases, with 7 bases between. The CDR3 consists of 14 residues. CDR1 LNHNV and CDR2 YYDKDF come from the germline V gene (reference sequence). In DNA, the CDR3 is TGTGCCACCAGCAGAGATACAGGGAACTATGGCTACACCTTC. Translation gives CATSRDTGNYGYTF.

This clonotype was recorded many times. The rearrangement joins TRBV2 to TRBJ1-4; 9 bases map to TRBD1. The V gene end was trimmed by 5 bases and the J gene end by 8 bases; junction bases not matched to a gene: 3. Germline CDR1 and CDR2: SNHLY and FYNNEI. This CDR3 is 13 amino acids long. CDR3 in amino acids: CASSTGGREKLFF. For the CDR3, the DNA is TGTGCCAGCAGTACAGGGGGCAGGGAAAAACTGTTTTTT.

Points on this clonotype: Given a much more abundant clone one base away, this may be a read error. The CDR3 nucleotides are TGTGCCAGCAGCGGGGGGGTGTCCCGGGGGGGCACAAATACGCAGTATTTT. As protein: CASSGGVSRGGTNTQYF. The chain carries TRBV6-2 or TRBV6-3 and TRBJ2-3, with 8 bases fitting TRBD2. In germline, CDR1 is MNHEY, CDR2 SVGEGT. This CDR3 has 17 amino acids.

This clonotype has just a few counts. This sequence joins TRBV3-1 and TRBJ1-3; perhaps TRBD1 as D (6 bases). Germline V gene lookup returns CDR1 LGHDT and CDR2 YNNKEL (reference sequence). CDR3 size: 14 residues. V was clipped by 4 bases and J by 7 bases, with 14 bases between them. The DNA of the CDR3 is TGTGCCAGCAGCCGAGCGGGGGGCCAGAACACCATATATTTT. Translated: CASSRAGGQNTIYF.

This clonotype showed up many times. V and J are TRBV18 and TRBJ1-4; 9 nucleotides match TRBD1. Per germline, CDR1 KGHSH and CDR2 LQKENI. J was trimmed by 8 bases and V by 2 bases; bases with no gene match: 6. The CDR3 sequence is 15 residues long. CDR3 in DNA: TGTGCCAGCTCACCAAACAGGGGGCAGGAGGAAAAACTGTTTTTT. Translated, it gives CASSPNRGQEEKLFF.

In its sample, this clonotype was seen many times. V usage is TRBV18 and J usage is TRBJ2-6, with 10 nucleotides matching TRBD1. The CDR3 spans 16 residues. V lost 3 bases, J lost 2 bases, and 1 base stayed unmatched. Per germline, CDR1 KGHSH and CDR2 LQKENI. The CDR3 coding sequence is TGTGCCAGCTCACCCGGGACAGGGGCTGGGGCCAACGTCCTGACTTTC. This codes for CASSPGTGAGANVLTF.

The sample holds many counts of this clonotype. The CDR3 DNA follows: TGTGCCAGCAGTTTATTGGCTAATGAAAAACTGTTTTTT. Its protein product is CASSLLANEKLFF. The V gene is TRBV12-3 or TRBV12-4, the J gene TRBJ1-4, with D hard to call. V lost 2 bases, J lost 3 bases, and 4 bases lay in between. The CDR3 is made up of 13 amino acids.

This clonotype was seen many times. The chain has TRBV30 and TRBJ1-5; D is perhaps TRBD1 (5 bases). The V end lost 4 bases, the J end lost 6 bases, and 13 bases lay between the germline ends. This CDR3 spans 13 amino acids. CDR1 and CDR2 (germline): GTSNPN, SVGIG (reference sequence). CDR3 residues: CAWNVVTAQPQHF. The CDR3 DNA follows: TGTGCCTGGAATGTAGTGACAGCTCAGCCCCAGCATTTT.

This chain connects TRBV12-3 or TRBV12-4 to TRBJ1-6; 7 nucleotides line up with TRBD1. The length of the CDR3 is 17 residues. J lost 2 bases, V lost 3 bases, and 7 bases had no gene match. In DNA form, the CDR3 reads TGTGCCAGCAGTTTCTTCCAGGGGGGAACCTATAATTCACCCCTCCACTTT. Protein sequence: CASSFFQGGTYNSPLHF.